The 8 T cell receptor beta chains below were found in one sample sequenced in a study of T cells in Graves' hyperthyroidism and ophthalmopathy. TCR beta CDR3 region amplification was performed from RNA transcripts. First-round RT-PCR with HTBI primers amplified the TCR CDR3 region. Each CDR3 protein is one row after TCRdb ran MiXCR on the multiplex PCR reads. The sample records approximately 740,000 distinct CDR3 sequences, 11% to 15% being singletons. Sequenced sample: blood. The receptors come from a woman in her late teens or twenties with Graves' hyperthyroidism.

This clonotype appeared many times. This chain links TRBV2 with TRBJ2-3, with D unresolved. CDR3 length: 15 amino acids. V dropped 8 bases and J dropped 0 bases, with 15 bases sitting between them. Looked up from germline, CDR1 is SNHLY and CDR2 is FYNNEI. CDR3 loop: CASGVTLTSTDTQYF. Here the CDR3 DNA reads TGTGCCAGCGGTGTAACCCTAACTAGCACAGATACGCAGTATTTT.

The V gene is TRBV5-1, the J gene TRBJ2-1, with TRBD2 matching 10 bases. The CDR3 totals 14 residues. Germline loops: CDR1 SGHRS, CDR2 YFSETQ. V lost 1 base and J lost 6; bases outside the gene matches: 1. As DNA, the CDR3 is TGCGCCAGCAGCTTGAGCGGGAGGGCCAATGAGCAGTTCTTC. It yields the protein CASSLSGRANEQFF. Supplemented by reference TRBV5-1 and TRBJ2-1, the full variable domain reads KAGVTQTPRYLIKTRGQQVTLSCSPISGHRSVSWYQQTPGQGLQFLFEYFSETQRNKGNFPGRFSGRQFSNSRSEMNVSTLELGDSALYLCASSLSGRANEQFFGPGTRLTVL.

This clonotype was counted a few times. The rearrangement links TRBV6-6 to TRBJ1-5; D unresolved. CDR3 length equals 17 residues. CDR1 and CDR2 from the germline V gene are MNHNY and SVGAGI (reference sequence). With 0 bases removed from V and 3 bases from J, the gap between germline ends came to 15 bases. In DNA form, the CDR3 reads TGTGCCAGCAGTTACTCGATACCGAGGGTCCCCAATCAGCCCCAGCATTTT. Translating gives CASSYSIPRVPNQPQHF.

V usage is TRBV6-1 and J usage is TRBJ1-4; 7 bases are a match to TRBD1. CDR1 and CDR2 (germline): MNHNS, SASEGT. Trimming took 5 bases from V and 0 from J; bases not matched to a gene: 6. This CDR3 contains 16 residues. The CDR3 bases are TGTGCCAGCAGTTGGGACAGCTCTGCAACTAATGAAAAACTGTTTTTT. As protein: CASSWDSSATNEKLFF.

In its sample, this clonotype was seen a few times. The rearrangement links TRBV13 to TRBJ1-1; 7 bases align to TRBD1. CDR3 length: 20 amino acids. Germline trimming cut 5 bases from V and 0 bases from J; bases unmatched to any gene: 21. Germline V gives CDR1 PRHDT, CDR2 FYEKMQ (reference sequence). The CDR3 coding sequence is TGTGCCAGCAGCCCGCCTATTGGGGTGACAGGGTTTGATATGAACACTGAAGCTTTCTTT. This gives the protein CASSPPIGVTGFDMNTEAFF. Variable domain in full (rest from reference TRBV13 and TRBJ1-1): AAGVIQSPRHLIKEKRETATLKCYPIPRHDTVYWYQQGPGQDPQFLISFYEKMQSDKGSIPDRFSAQQFSDYHSELNMSSLELGDSALYFCASSPPIGVTGFDMNTEAFFGQGTRLTVV.

This clonotype was detected ten times or more. J is TRBJ1-1 and V is TRBV9; D is undetermined. The V gene lost 3 bases and the J gene lost 6 bases, with 9 bases spanning the gap. The germline V gene encodes CDR1 SGDLS and CDR2 YYNGEE. CDR3 length: 12 residues. CDR3 DNA: TGTGCCAGCAGCGCTCCATCGGCTGAAGCTTTCTTT. Encoded protein: CASSAPSAEAFF.

The rearrangement joins TRBV9 to TRBJ2-1; D call uncertain. The ends were cut back, 2 bases at V and 9 bases at J, with 9 bases in the middle. The germline gives CDR1 SGDLS, CDR2 YYNGEE. The CDR3 covers 12 residues. The CDR3 DNA reads as TGTGCCAGCAGCGTTACGGCCGGTGAGCAGTTCTTC. It codes for CASSVTAGEQFF.

This clonotype was seen at least ten times. The chain is built from TRBV2 and TRBJ2-2; 11 nucleotides agree with TRBD2. Germline V gene lookup returns CDR1 SNHLY and CDR2 FYNNEI. This CDR3 is 14 amino acids long. J was trimmed by 8 bases and V by 5 bases; bases with no gene match: 4. For the CDR3, the DNA is TGTGCCAGCAGTACTAGCGGGAGTGGTGGGGAGCTGTTTTTT. It codes for CASSTSGSGGELFF.